This T cell receptor beta chain was identified in a study of cytotoxic CD8 clonotypes in ibrutinib-treated CLL. Study background: Collecting the response samples happened after a median 12 months of treatment, with a range of 6 to 36. Mean per-sample yields comprised roughly 260,000 productive templates and 85,000 to 95,000 productive rearrangements. General study points: Clonality correlated strongly with circulating CD8+ T cells and exceeded age-matched healthy donors at baseline.

Worth noting for this clone: Its target is unknown.

A 1 in 200,000 to 1 in 1 million T cell depth was the sequencing target. TCRdb's table, derived via immunoSEQ multiplex PCR, lists solely in-frame clones and lacks some. The sample holds 200,000 or so clones; about four fifths are singletons and the top ten take about an eighth. Looked up from germline, CDR1 is MNHNS and CDR2 is SASEGT. The CDR3 runs to 15 residues. V lost 8 bases and J 0 bases, leaving 17 bases between the germline ends. The chain couples TRBV6-1 to TRBJ2-7; D is possibly TRBD1 (6 bases). The clonotype was recovered from a human donor with chronic lymphocytic leukemia. The specimen comprised PBMCs, sampled after 12 months of ibrutinib treatment. The CDR3 DNA follows: TGTGCCAGCTGGGGTGGGACGGACAGCTCCTACGAGCAGTACTTC. Protein: CASWGGTDSSYEQYF.